What follows are 7 T cell receptor beta chains derived from one specimen sequenced in a study of shared clonotypes between healthy human individuals. The data were produced by immunoSEQ multiplex PCR, yet TCRdb's version contains in-frame clones alone and is incomplete. In the table there are 700,000 or so clones, 55% to 75% of which are singletons. Sequencing was done on a sample of memory CD4+ T cells sorted from blood. The subset: CD45RA-negative fraction. The receptor set was obtained from a woman under 40 in good health.

The rearrangement links TRBV15 to TRBJ2-7; TRBD1 is a possible D gene (5 bases). Trimming left V 1 base short and J 2 bases short, with 9 bases between. Germline V lookup: CDR1 LNHNV, CDR2 YYDKDF (reference sequence). The CDR3 consists of 14 residues. DNA for the CDR3: TGTGCCACCAGCAGAGCAGGGCTGACCTACGAGCAGTACTTC. This sequence encodes CATSRAGLTYEQYF. The whole variable domain, remainder taken from reference TRBV15 and TRBJ2-7, is DAMVIQNPRYQVTQFGKPVTLSCSQTLNHNVMYWYQQKSSQAPKLLFHYYDKDFNNEADTPDNFQSRRPNTSFCFLDIRSPGLGDTAMYLCATSRAGLTYEQYFGPGTRLTVT.

The genes are TRBV7-6 and TRBJ2-5; a weak D match, TRBD2 (6 bases). The CDR3 is made up of 14 amino acids. Trimming stripped 3 bases from V and 5 bases from J, with 13 bases between. Germline CDR1 and CDR2: SGHVS and FNYEAQ. CDR3 in DNA: TGTGCCAGCAGCTTCGGGGGTGGCGCCGAGACCCAGTACTTC. Its protein product is CASSFGGGAETQYF.

A few counts support this clone. The chain has TRBV27 and TRBJ2-7; 10 bases are a match to TRBD1. The germline gives CDR1 MNHEY, CDR2 SMNVEV (reference sequence). V shed 4 bases, J shed 2 bases, and the junction held 5 bases outside the gene matches. This CDR3 region has 15 residues. CDR3: CASSSPGTGAYEQYF. DNA for the CDR3: TGTGCCAGCAGTTCCCCCGGGACAGGGGCCTACGAGCAGTACTTC.

V usage is TRBV28 and J usage is TRBJ2-3; D is uncertain. Trimming cost V 2 bases and J 7 bases, with 10 bases left between them. CDR1 MDHEN and CDR2 SYDVKM come from the germline V gene. This CDR3 is built from 13 residues. The CDR3 reads CASSLPQSNTQYF. The CDR3, as DNA: TGTGCCAGCAGTTTACCTCAAAGTAATACGCAGTATTTT.

On this clone: Distinct nucleotide sequences in the sample also encode this CDR3. The chain joins TRBV27 to TRBJ2-5; D is uncertain. CDR1 is MNHEY and CDR2 is SMNVEV in the germline V gene (reference sequence). CDR3 size: 13 residues. Trimming left V 2 bases short and J 5 bases short, with 9 bases between. The CDR3 DNA is TGTGCCAGCAGTTTAAGGGAAGGGGAGACCCAGTACTTC. Protein: CASSLREGETQYF.

The chain is built from TRBV28 and TRBJ1-1; the D is unclear. There are 12 residues in the CDR3. Trimming shortened V by 10 bases and J by 4 bases, and 13 bases separated the two germline ends. CDR1 is MDHEN, CDR2 SYDVKM, per germline. In DNA form, the CDR3 reads TGTGCCACCGATAGACAACGCACTGAAGCTTTCTTT. Its translation is CATDRQRTEAFF.

This clone was seen repeatedly, ten times or more. CDR3 region: CASSYSVGDTEAFF. The CDR3 coding sequence is TGTGCCAGCAGTTACTCGGTTGGGGACACTGAAGCTTTCTTT. The V call is TRBV6-5, the J call TRBJ1-1; D not certain. This CDR3 spans 14 amino acids. The V and J ends lost 0 bases and 3 bases respectively, with 8 bases between them. Germline lookup yields CDR1 MNHEY and CDR2 SVGAGI.